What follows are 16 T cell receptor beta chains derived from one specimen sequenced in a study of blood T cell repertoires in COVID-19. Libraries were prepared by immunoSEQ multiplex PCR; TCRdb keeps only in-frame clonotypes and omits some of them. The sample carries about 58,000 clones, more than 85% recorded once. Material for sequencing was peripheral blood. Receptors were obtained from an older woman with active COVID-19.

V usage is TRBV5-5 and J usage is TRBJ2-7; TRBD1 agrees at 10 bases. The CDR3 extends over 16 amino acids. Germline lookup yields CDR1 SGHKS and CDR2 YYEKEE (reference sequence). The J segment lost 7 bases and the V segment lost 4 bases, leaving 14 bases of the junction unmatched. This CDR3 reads CASSVAVWDRGGEQYF. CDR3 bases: TGTGCCAGCAGCGTGGCGGTGTGGGACAGGGGAGGTGAGCAGTACTTC. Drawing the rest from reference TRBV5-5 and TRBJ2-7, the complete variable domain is DAGVTQSPTHLIKTRGQQVTLRCSPISGHKSVSWYQQVLGQGPQFIFQYYEKEERGRGNFPDRFSARQFPNYSSELNVNALLLGDSALYLCASSVAVWDRGGEQYFGPGTRLTVT.

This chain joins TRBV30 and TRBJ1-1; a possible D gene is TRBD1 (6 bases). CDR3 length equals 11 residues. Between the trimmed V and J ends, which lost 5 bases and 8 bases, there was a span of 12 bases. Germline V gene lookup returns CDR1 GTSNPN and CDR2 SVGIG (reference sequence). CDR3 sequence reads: CAWAGVGEAFF. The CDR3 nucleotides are TGTGCCTGGGCAGGGGTGGGAGAAGCTTTCTTT. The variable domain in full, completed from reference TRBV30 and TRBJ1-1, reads SQTIHQWPATLVQPVGSPLSLECTVEGTSNPNLYWYRQAAGRGLQLLFYSVGIGQISSEVPQNLSASRPQDRQFILSSKKLLLSDSGFYLCAWAGVGEAFFGQGTRLTVV.

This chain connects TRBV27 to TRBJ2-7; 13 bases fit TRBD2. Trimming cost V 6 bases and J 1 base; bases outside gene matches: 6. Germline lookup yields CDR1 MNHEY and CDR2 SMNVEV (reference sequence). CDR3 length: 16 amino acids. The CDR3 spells CASRRTSGSRSYEQYF. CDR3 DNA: TGTGCCAGCAGGAGGACTAGCGGGAGTCGTTCCTACGAGCAGTACTTC.

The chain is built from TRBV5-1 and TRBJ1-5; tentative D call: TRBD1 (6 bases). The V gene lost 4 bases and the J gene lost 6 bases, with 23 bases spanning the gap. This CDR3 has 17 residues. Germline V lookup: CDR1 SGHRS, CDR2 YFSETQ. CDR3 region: CASSPYDRTVGIQPQHF. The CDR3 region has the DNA TGCGCCAGCAGCCCCTATGACAGGACTGTTGGGATTCAGCCCCAGCATTTT.

CDR3 sequence (DNA): TGTGCCAGCAGCTCTGGGTCATGGGGTAGCGGGAGTTACGAGCAGTACTTC. It encodes CASSSGSWGSGSYEQYF. The V gene is TRBV7-6, the J gene TRBJ2-7; 9 bases are a match to TRBD2. The ends lost 4 bases at V and 4 bases at J; junction bases unmatched: 14. The CDR3 consists of 17 residues. Germline assignment: CDR1 SGHVS and CDR2 FNYEAQ.

The CDR3 protein is CASSHQREGTDTQYF. In DNA form, the CDR3 reads TGCGCCAGCAGCCACCAGCGGGAGGGCACAGATACGCAGTATTTT. The genes are TRBV4-1 and TRBJ2-3; 9 bases are shared with TRBD2. The V gene end was trimmed by 3 bases and the J gene end by 1 base; junction bases not matched to a gene: 2. CDR1 and CDR2 (germline): MGHRA, YSYEKL. The CDR3 covers 15 residues.

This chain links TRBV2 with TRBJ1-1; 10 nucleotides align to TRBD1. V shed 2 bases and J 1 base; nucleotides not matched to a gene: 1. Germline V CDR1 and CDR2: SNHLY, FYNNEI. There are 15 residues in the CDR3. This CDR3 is CASSEWTGGNTEAFF. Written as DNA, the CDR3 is TGTGCCAGCAGTGAATGGACAGGGGGGAACACTGAAGCTTTCTTT.

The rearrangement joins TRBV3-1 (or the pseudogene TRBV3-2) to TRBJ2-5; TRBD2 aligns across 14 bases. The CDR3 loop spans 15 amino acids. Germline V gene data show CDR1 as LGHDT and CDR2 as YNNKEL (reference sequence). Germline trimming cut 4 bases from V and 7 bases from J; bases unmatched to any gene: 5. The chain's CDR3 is CASSPKGLAGVTQYF. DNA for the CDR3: TGTGCCAGCAGCCCAAAGGGACTAGCGGGAGTGACCCAGTACTTC.

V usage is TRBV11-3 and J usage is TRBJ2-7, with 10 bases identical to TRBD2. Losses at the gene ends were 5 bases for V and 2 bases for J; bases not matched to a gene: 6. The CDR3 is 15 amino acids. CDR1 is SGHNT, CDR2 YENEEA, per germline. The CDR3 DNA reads TGTGCCAGCAGCGGAGGAGCGGGGGGGGCCTACGAGCAGTACTTC. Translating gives CASSGGAGGAYEQYF.

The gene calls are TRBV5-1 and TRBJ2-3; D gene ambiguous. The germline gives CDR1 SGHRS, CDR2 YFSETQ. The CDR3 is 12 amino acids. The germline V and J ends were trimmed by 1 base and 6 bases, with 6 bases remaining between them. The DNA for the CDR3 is TGCGCCAGCAGCTTGTCCGGGGATACGCAGTATTTT. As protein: CASSLSGDTQYF.

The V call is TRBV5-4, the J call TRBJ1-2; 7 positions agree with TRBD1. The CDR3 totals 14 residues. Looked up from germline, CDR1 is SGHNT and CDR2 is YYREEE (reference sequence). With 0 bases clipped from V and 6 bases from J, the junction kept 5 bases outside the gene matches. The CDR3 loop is CASSLGRGADGYTF. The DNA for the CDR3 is TGTGCCAGCAGCTTGGGCAGGGGGGCAGATGGCTACACCTTC.

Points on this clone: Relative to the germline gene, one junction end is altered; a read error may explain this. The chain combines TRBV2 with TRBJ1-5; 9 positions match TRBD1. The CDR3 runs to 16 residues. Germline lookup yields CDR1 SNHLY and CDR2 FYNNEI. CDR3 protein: CASSEASGTGNRPQHF. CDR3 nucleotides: TGTGCCAGCAGTGAAGCTTCCGGGACAGGGAATCGGCCCCAGCATTTT.

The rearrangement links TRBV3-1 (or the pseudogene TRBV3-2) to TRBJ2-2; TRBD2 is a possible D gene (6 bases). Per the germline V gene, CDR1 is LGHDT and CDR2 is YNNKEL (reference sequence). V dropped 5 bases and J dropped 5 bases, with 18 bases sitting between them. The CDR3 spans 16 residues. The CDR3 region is CASSKGPGEWTGELFF. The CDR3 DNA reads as TGTGCCAGCAGCAAAGGTCCGGGGGAGTGGACCGGGGAGCTGTTTTTT.

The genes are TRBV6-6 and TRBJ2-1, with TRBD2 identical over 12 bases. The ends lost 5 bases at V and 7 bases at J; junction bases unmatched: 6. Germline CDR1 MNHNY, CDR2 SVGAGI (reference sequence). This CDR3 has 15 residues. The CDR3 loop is CASSATSGSLNEQFF. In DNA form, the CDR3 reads TGTGCCAGCAGTGCGACTAGCGGGAGTTTGAATGAGCAGTTCTTC.

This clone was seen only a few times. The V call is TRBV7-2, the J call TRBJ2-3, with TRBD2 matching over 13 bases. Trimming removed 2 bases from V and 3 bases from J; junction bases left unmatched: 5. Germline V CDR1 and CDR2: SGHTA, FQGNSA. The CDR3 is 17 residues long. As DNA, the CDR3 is TGTGCCAGCAGCTTACCGACTAGCGGGAGGCGGACAGATACGCAGTATTTT. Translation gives CASSLPTSGRRTDTQYF.

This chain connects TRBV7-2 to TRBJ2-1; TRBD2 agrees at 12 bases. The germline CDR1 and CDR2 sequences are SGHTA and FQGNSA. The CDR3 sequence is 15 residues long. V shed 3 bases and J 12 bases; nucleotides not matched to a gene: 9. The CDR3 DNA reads TGTGCCAGCAGCTTTGGACTAGCGGGACAGTACTCGCAGTTCTTC. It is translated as CASSFGLAGQYSQFF.